This passage covers 17 T cell receptor beta chains from one sample sequenced in a study of early T cells in non-severe SARS-CoV-2 infection listed by TCRdb under 2021. Library construction relied on 5' RACE. TCRdb records NextSeq 500 as the sequencer. Through fastp at Q25 and MiXCR, TCRdb rebuilt clones from the public reads, retaining in-frame beta chains. CDR3 protein sequences are deduplicated, and each keeps its most common genes and DNA. The sample has roughly 90,000 distinct CDR3 sequences on record, approximately 14% of them singletons. In total, the top ten clones hold roughly 6.5% of the sample. The sequencing sample was made of whole blood. These receptors all come from an adult who was a healthcare worker with PCR-confirmed SARS-CoV-2 infection or an uninfected control (not recorded which).

The V and J genes are TRBV6-6 and TRBJ1-6; unclear D gene. V lost 6 bases, J lost 0 bases, and 15 bases lay in between. Germline V gives CDR1 MNHNY, CDR2 SVGAGI (reference sequence). This CDR3 has 17 residues. This CDR3 reads CASSPGRMSSYNSPLHF. The CDR3 DNA reads TGTGCCAGCAGCCCCGGACGAATGAGCTCCTATAATTCACCCCTCCACTTT.

This clonotype was seen more than once but under ten times. V usage is TRBV28 and J usage is TRBJ2-7; D gene ambiguous. Trimming left V 4 bases short and J 7 bases short, with 8 bases between. Germline loops: CDR1 MDHEN, CDR2 SYDVKM. The CDR3 consists of 11 residues. This CDR3 reads CASSSRWEQYF. DNA for the CDR3: TGTGCCAGCAGTTCCAGGTGGGAGCAGTACTTC.

This clonotype was observed a few times. The rearrangement links TRBV28 to TRBJ1-3; the D is unclear. The V end lost 6 bases, the J end lost 2 bases, and 8 bases lay between the germline ends. The germline V gene has CDR1 MDHEN and CDR2 SYDVKM. The CDR3 extends over 13 amino acids. The CDR3 DNA is TGTGCCAGCAGAAAGGGAACTGGAAACACCATATATTTT. Translation: CASRKGTGNTIYF.

The chain uses TRBV6-2 or TRBV6-3 and TRBJ1-5; possibly TRBD1 for D (5 bases). The CDR3 is made up of 16 amino acids. Germline CDR1 reads MNHEY; CDR2 reads SVGEGT. V was shortened by 4 bases and J by 2 bases, with 15 bases between the two germline ends. This CDR3 is CASSWGPRAGNQPQHF. CDR3 nucleotide sequence: TGTGCCAGCAGTTGGGGACCCCGGGCGGGCAATCAGCCCCAGCATTTT.

The DNA of the CDR3 is TGTGCCAGCAGCTCACGGACAGGGGGAGGCGATCAGCCCCAGCATTTT. Its protein product is CASSSRTGGGDQPQHF. The chain joins TRBV5-4 to TRBJ1-5; TRBD1 matches 10 bases. V lost 3 bases and J lost 5; bases outside the gene matches: 8. The CDR3 runs 16 residues. Germline V lookup: CDR1 SGHNT, CDR2 YYREEE (reference sequence).

A single count supports this clonotype. This chain connects TRBV14 to TRBJ2-1; 13 nucleotides align to TRBD2. Germline CDR1 is SGHDN and CDR2 is FVKESK. V shed 6 bases and J 7 bases; nucleotides not matched to a gene: 9. This CDR3 spans 16 amino acids. The CDR3 loop reads CASSPRLAGGGNEQFF. The CDR3 bases are TGTGCCAGCAGTCCCAGACTAGCGGGGGGCGGAAATGAGCAGTTCTTC.

Remarks on this clonotype: One end of the junction does not line up with germline, which may come from a read error. This chain uses TRBV10-1 with TRBJ2-5; either TRBD1 or TRBD2 may supply D (5 bases each). Germline values: CDR1 WNHNN, CDR2 SYGVQD (reference sequence). The CDR3 is 14 residues long. CDR3 residues: CASSGTTLRDTQYF. CDR3 nucleotides: TGTGCCAGCTCCGGGACGACCCTGAGGGACACCCAGTACTTC.

The V and J genes are TRBV2 and TRBJ2-1, with 10 nucleotides matching TRBD2. Germline V gene lookup returns CDR1 SNHLY and CDR2 FYNNEI. Germline trimming cut 10 bases from V and 10 bases from J; bases unmatched to any gene: 7. The CDR3 extends over 12 amino acids. CDR3 DNA sequence: TGTGCCACCTATACGACTAGCGGGGAGCAGTTCTTC. Translating gives CATYTTSGEQFF.

Only a few counts were recorded for this clonotype. For the CDR3, the DNA is TGTGCCAGCAGTTCCTCTCCCGGGGGTAGGAACATTCAGTACTTC. Protein: CASSSSPGGRNIQYF. The chain joins TRBV12-3 or TRBV12-4 to TRBJ2-4; D is possibly TRBD2 (6 bases). Trimming shortened V by 4 bases and J by 7 bases, and 17 bases separated the two germline ends. The CDR3 consists of 15 residues.

This clonotype was found a few times. The rearrangement joins TRBV29-1 to TRBJ2-7; perhaps TRBD2 as D (6 bases). Germline loops: CDR1 SQVTM, CDR2 ANQGSEA. V shed 6 bases and J shed 3 bases, with 9 bases lying between them. The CDR3 length is 11 residues. The DNA for the CDR3 is TGCAGCGTGGGGGGAGGCTACGAGCAGTACTTC. Translating it yields CSVGGGYEQYF.

In this sample, this clonotype turned up many times. The chain employs TRBV28 and TRBJ2-4, with 9 nucleotides matching TRBD1. V gave up 6 bases and J gave up 6 bases; unmatched junction bases: 12. Germline CDR1 is MDHEN and CDR2 is SYDVKM. This CDR3 contains 16 residues. The CDR3 reads CASSRIGDRAGNIQYF. The CDR3 nucleotides are TGTGCCAGCAGCCGGATTGGGGACAGGGCGGGAAACATTCAGTACTTC. The full variable domain, its missing parts supplied by reference TRBV28 and TRBJ2-4, is DVKVTQSSRYLVKRTGEKVFLECVQDMDHENMFWYRQDPGLGLRLIYFSYDVKMKEKGDIPEGYSVSREKKERFSLILESASTNQTSMYLCASSRIGDRAGNIQYFGAGTRLSVL.

Here the CDR3 DNA reads TGTGCCAGCAGCTTAGGGGACCGGCGTAACTATGGCTACACCTTC. Translated, it gives CASSLGDRRNYGYTF. This chain links TRBV7-9 with TRBJ1-2; a possible D gene is TRBD1 (5 bases). Germline assignment: CDR1 SEHNR and CDR2 FQNEAQ (reference sequence). The CDR3 loop spans 15 amino acids. The V gene lost 1 base and the J gene lost 1 base, with 10 bases spanning the gap.

This clonotype was seen a few times. The V call is TRBV7-9, the J call TRBJ1-1; D is unclear. V shed 5 bases and J shed 6 bases, with 7 bases lying between them. CDR3 length: 11 residues. Germline loops: CDR1 SEHNR, CDR2 FQNEAQ (reference sequence). CDR3 in amino acids: CASSPWPEAFF. In DNA, the CDR3 is TGTGCCAGCAGCCCCTGGCCTGAAGCTTTCTTT.

This CDR3 reads CASSQSRTAGELFF. The CDR3 nucleotides read TGCGCCAGCAGTCAATCGCGGACAGCCGGGGAGCTGTTTTTT. The chain uses TRBV23-1 and TRBJ2-2; TRBD1 might be the D (6 bases). TRBV23-1 is annotated as an ORF whose role is uncertain. The CDR3 has 14 amino acids. V was shortened by 0 bases and J by 6 bases, with 8 bases between the two germline ends.

This clonotype was seen more than once but under ten times. V is TRBV28 and J is TRBJ2-7; maybe TRBD1 (5 bases). V was clipped by 3 bases and J by 2 bases, with 17 bases between them. Per the germline V gene, CDR1 is MDHEN and CDR2 is SYDVKM. The CDR3 contains 16 residues. CDR3 nucleotides: TGTGCCAGCAGTTTCCTTTTAGGGGCCCGAACCTACGAGCAGTACTTC. Translation: CASSFLLGARTYEQYF.

This clonotype has a count of ten or more. The gene calls are TRBV20-1 and TRBJ2-5, with D unclear. The CDR3 is made up of 14 amino acids. V was clipped by 1 base and J by 0 bases, with 9 bases between them. Germline assignment: CDR1 DFQATT and CDR2 SNEGSKA (reference sequence). The CDR3, as DNA: TGCAGTGCTAGAGTGGCAGCGTACCAAGAGACCCAGTACTTC. Translation gives CSARVAAYQETQYF.

The rearrangement uses TRBV29-1 and TRBJ2-2, with 7 positions matching TRBD2. The CDR3 covers 16 residues. V was clipped by 3 bases and J by 0 bases; unmatched bases: 7. Germline CDR1 SQVTM, CDR2 ANQGSEA. The chain's CDR3 is CSVDEAGTTNTGELFF. The CDR3, as DNA: TGCAGCGTTGACGAGGCAGGGACTACGAACACCGGGGAGCTGTTTTTT.